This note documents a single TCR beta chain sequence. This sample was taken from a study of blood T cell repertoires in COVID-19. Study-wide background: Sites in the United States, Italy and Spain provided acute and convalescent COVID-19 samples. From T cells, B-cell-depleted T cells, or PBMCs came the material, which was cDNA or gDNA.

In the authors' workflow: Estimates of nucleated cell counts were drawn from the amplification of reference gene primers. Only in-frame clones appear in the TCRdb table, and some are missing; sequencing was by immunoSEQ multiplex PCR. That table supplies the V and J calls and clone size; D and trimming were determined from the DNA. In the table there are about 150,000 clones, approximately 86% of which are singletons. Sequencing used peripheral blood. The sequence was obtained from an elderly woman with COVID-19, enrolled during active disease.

The CDR3 spells CATSRDFRASTDTQYF. CDR3 nucleotide sequence: TGTGCCACCAGCAGAGATTTCAGGGCTAGCACAGATACGCAGTATTTT. The chain links TRBV15 to TRBJ2-3; D might be TRBD1 (5 bases). V was shortened by 0 bases and J by 0 bases, with 10 bases between the two germline ends. The germline gives CDR1 LNHNV, CDR2 YYDKDF (reference sequence). CDR3 length: 16 amino acids.